The sequence of this TCR beta chain was determined in a study of cytomegalovirus exposure and HLA in healthy donors. Trimming took 0 bases from V and 8 from J, leaving 14 bases between them. This CDR3 region has 15 residues. The V gene's germline CDR1 is LNHNV and CDR2 YYDKDF (reference sequence). Primers included in the PCR were 60 Vbeta and 13 Jbeta primers. Assay used: immunoSEQ multiplex PCR; TCRdb lists only in-frame clones, some missing. This sample has approximately 120,000 clones, with around three quarters found just once. Whole-study findings and limits: Per published reports, the classifier diagnosed cytomegalovirus status with high specificity and sensitivity.

A remark on this clone: The target antigen is unknown.

Source material: PBMCs. This sequence originates from a woman aged 55-75 years in good health and CMV-seropositive. The chain is built from TRBV15 and TRBJ2-1; TRBD1 is a possible D gene (5 bases). This CDR3 is CATSRDPQGGDEQFF. CDR3 in DNA: TGTGCCACCAGCAGAGATCCCCAGGGTGGCGATGAGCAGTTCTTC.